This T cell receptor (beta chain) derives from a study of OX40 agonist ivuxolimab in advanced cancers. Across the study: Treatment received earlier with anti-PD-1, anti-PD-L1 or anti-CTLA-4 agents was allowed, and over 30% had some.

About this clone itself: The antigen remains undetermined.

Sampling of blood occurred at baseline, cycle 4 day 1, and cycle 7 day 1. Findings of the study overall: The study observed clonal expansion of CD4+ and CD8+ blood T cells by week 6 at 0.1 to 3.0 mg/kg.

Produced via immunoSEQ multiplex PCR; TCRdb's table is partial and in-frame only. Among under 90,000 clones listed, approximately 89% were seen once. The material was CD4+ or CD8+ T cells sorted from blood, obtained in a trial of the OX40 agonist ivuxolimab. This TCR was sampled from an adult with an advanced solid tumor such as melanoma, head and neck, liver or kidney cancer.

CDR3 in amino acids: CASNDIAGTEFEQFF. CDR3 DNA sequence: TGCGCCAGCAACGACATAGCCGGGACTGAGTTTGAGCAGTTCTTC. The genes are TRBV4-1 and TRBJ2-1, with a possible D match to TRBD2 (6 bases). Germline V gene sequence: CDR1 MGHRA, CDR2 YSYEKL. Deletions cut 7 bases from V and 9 bases from J, with 22 bases between. CDR3 length: 15 amino acids.